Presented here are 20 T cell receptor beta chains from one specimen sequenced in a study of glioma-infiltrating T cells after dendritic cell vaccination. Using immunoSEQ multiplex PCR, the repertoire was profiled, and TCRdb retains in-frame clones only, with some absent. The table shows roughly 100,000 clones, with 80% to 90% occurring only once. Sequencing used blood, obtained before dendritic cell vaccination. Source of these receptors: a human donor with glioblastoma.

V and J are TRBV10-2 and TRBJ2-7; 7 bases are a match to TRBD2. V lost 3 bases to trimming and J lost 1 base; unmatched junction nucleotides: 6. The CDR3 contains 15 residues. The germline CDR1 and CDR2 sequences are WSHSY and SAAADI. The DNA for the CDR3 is TGCGCCAGCAGTGAAAGGGAGCGGGGTTCCTACGAGCAGTACTTC. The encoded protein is CASSERERGSYEQYF.

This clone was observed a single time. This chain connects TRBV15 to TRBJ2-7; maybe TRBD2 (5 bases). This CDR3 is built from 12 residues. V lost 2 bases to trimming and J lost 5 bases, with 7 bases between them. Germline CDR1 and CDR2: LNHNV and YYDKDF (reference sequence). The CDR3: CATSRTSDEQYF. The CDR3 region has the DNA TGTGCCACCAGCAGAACTAGTGACGAGCAGTACTTC.

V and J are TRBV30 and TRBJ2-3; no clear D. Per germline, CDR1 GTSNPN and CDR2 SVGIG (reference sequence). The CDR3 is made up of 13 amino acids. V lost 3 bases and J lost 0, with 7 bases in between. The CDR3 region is CAWRPTSTDTQYF. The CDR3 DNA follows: TGTGCCTGGAGACCCACTAGCACAGATACGCAGTATTTT.

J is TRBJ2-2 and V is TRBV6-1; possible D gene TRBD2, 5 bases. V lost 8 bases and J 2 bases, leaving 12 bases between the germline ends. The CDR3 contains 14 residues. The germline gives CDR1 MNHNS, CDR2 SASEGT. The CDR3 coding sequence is TGTGCCAGCGCGACTACTCTAAACACCGGGGAGCTGTTTTTT. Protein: CASATTLNTGELFF.

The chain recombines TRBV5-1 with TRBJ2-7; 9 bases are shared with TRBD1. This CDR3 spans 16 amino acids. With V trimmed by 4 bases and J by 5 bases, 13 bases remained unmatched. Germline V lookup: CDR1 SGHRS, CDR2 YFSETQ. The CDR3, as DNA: TGCGCCAGCAGCCCTAGTAGGGGACAGGGTATCGACGAGCAGTACTTC. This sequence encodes CASSPSRGQGIDEQYF.

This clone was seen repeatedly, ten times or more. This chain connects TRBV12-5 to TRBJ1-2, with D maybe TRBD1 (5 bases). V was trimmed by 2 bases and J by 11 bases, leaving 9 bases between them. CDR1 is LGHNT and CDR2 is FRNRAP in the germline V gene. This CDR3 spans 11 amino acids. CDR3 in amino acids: CASGLQGWYTF. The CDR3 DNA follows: TGTGCTAGTGGTTTGCAGGGATGGTACACCTTC.

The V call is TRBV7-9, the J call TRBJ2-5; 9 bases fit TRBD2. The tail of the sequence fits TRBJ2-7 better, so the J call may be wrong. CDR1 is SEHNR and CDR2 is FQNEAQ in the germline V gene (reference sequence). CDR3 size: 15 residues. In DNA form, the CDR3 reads TGTGCCAGCATCCTTGCTAGCGGGGCGGACGACGAGCAGTACTTC. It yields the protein CASILASGADDEQYF.

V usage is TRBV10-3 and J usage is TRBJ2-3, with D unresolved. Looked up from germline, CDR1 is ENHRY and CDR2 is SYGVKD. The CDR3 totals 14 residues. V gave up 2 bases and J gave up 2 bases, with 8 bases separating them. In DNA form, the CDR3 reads TGTGCCATCAGTGAGCCTCTCTACACAGATACGCAGTATTTT. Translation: CAISEPLYTDTQYF.

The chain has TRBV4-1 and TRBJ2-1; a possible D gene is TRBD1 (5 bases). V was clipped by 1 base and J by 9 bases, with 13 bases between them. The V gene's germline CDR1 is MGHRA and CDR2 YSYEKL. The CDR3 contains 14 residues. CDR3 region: CASSQVLRGSEQFF. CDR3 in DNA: TGCGCCAGCAGCCAAGTACTAAGGGGTAGTGAGCAGTTCTTC.

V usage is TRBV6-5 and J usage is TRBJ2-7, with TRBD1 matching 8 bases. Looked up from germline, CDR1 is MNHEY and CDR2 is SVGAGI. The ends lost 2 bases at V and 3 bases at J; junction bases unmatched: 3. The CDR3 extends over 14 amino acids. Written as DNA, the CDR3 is TGTGCCAGCAGTTACACGGGACAGGTCTACGAGCAGTACTTC. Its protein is CASSYTGQVYEQYF.

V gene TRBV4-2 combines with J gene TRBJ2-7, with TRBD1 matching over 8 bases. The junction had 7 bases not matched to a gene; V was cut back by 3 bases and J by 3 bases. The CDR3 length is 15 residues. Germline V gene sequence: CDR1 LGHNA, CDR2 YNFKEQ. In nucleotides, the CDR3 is TGTGCCAGCAGCCAGAATGACAGGGGTGGCTACGAGCAGTACTTC. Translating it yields CASSQNDRGGYEQYF.

The DNA of the CDR3 is TGTGCCAGCAGCCGGGACACATCGAACACTGAAGCTTTCTTT. Residues: CASSRDTSNTEAFF. The rearrangement links TRBV11-3 to TRBJ1-1; weak D call: TRBD1 (6 bases). The germline CDR1 and CDR2 sequences are SGHNT and YENEEA. V shed 5 bases and J shed 1 base, with 11 bases lying between them. The length of the CDR3 is 14 residues.

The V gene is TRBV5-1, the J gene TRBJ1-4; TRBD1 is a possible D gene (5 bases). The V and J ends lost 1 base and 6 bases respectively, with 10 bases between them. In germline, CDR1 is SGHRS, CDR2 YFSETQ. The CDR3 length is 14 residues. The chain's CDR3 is CASSLKGMDEKLFF. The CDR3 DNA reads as TGCGCCAGCAGCTTGAAGGGGATGGATGAAAAACTGTTTTTT. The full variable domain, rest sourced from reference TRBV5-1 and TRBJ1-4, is KAGVTQTPRYLIKTRGQQVTLSCSPISGHRSVSWYQQTPGQGLQFLFEYFSETQRNKGNFPGRFSGRQFSNSRSEMNVSTLELGDSALYLCASSLKGMDEKLFFGSGTQLSVL.

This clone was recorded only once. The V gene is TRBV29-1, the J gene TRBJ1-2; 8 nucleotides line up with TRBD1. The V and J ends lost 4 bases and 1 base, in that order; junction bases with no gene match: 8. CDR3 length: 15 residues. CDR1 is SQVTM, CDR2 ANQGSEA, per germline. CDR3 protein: CSVVPGQVINYGYTF. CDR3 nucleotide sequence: TGCAGCGTTGTGCCGGGACAGGTTATTAACTATGGCTACACCTTC.

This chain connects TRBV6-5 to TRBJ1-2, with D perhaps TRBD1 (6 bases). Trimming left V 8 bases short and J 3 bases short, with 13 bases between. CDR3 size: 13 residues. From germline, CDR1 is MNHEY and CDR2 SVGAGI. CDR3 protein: CASLKAGDYGYTF. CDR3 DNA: TGTGCCAGCCTGAAAGCAGGGGACTATGGCTACACCTTC.

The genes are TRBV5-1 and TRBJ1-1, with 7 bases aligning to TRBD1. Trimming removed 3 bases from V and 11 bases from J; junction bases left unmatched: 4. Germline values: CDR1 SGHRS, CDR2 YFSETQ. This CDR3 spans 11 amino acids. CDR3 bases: TGCGCCAGCAGCTCAACAGGGGAGGCTTTCTTT. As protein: CASSSTGEAFF.

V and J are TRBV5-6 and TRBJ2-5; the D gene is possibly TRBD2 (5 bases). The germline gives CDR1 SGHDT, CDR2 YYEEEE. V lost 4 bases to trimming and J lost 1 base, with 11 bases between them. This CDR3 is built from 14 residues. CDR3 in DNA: TGTGCCAGCAGCGAGGGTCAGACCCAAGAGACCCAGTACTTC. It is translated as CASSEGQTQETQYF.

The chain's CDR3 is CASSPEVWANQPQHF. CDR3 bases: TGTGCCAGCAGCCCGGAGGTCTGGGCCAATCAGCCCCAGCATTTT. This chain connects TRBV5-5 to TRBJ1-5; D is unclear. V lost 4 bases, J lost 3 bases, and 14 bases lay in between. The CDR3 has 15 amino acids. Germline V gene sequence: CDR1 SGHKS, CDR2 YYEKEE (reference sequence).

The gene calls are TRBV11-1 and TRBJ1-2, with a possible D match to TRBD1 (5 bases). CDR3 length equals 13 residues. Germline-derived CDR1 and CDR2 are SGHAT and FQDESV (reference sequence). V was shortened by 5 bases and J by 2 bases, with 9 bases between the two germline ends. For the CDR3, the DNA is TGTGCCAGCAGCCCACAGGAGAACTATGGCTACACCTTC. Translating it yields CASSPQENYGYTF.

This CDR3 is CASSPLAGGLQETQYF. The CDR3 nucleotides read TGTGCCAGCTCGCCTCTAGCGGGGGGTTTACAAGAGACCCAGTACTTC. The chain is built from TRBV18 and TRBJ2-5, with 11 positions matching TRBD2. This CDR3 has 16 amino acids. Looked up from germline, CDR1 is KGHSH and CDR2 is LQKENI. V was clipped by 6 bases and J by 2 bases; unmatched bases: 8. Based on the CDR3 plus reference TRBV18 and TRBJ2-5, the full variable domain is NAGVMQNPRHLVRRRGQEARLRCSPMKGHSHVYWYRQLPEEGLKFMVYLQKENIIDESGMPKERFSAEFPKEGPSILRIQQVVRGDSAAYFCASSPLAGGLQETQYFGPGTRLLVL.